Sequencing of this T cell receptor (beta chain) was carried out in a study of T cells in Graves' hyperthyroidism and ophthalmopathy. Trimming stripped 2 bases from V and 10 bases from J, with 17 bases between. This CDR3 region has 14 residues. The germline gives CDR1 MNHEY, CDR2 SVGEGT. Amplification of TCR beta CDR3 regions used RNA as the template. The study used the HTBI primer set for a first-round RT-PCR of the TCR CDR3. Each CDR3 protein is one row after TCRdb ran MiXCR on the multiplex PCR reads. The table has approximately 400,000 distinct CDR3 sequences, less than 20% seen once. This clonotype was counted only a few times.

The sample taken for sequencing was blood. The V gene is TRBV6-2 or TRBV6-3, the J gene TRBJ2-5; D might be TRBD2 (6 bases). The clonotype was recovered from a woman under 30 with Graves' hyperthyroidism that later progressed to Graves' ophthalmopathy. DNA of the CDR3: TGTGCCAGCAGTTACGGGGGGAAGACTGCGAGCCAGTACTTC. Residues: CASSYGGKTASQYF.